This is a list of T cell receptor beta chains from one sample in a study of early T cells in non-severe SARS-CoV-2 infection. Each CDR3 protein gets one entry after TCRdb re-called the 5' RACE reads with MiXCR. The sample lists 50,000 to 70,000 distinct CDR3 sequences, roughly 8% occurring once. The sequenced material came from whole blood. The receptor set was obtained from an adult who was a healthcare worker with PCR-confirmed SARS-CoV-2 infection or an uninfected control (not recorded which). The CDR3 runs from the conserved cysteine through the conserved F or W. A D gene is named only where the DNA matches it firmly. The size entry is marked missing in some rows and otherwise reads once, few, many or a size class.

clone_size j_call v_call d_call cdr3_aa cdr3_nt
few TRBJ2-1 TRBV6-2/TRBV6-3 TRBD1 CASSYWGQGVSYNEQFF TGTGCCAGCAGTTACTGGGGACAGGGGGTCTCCTACAATGAGCAGTTCTTC
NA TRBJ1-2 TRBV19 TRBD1 CASSMTGDDYGYTF TGTGCCAGTAGTATGACAGGGGACGACTATGGCTACACCTTC
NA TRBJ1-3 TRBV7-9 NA CASSSTWNSGNTIYF TGTGCCAGCAGCTCGACGTGGAACTCTGGAAACACCATATATTTT
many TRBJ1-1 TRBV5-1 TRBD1 CASSTGQGASMNTEAFF TGCGCCAGCAGCACGGGACAGGGGGCTTCTATGAACACTGAAGCTTTCTTT
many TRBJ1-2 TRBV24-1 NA CATSDFGGHSGYTF TGTGCCACCAGTGATTTCGGGGGGCACAGTGGCTACACCTTC
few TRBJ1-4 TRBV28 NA CASITEGGREATNEKLFF TGTGCCAGCATCACCGAGGGGGGCAGGGAGGCAACTAATGAAAAACTGTTTTTT
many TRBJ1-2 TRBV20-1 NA CSAIRTDTAGYTF TGCAGTGCTATCCGGACAGATACTGCTGGCTACACCTTC
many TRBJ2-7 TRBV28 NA CASSYAGHNYEQYF TGTGCCAGCAGTTACGCGGGACACAACTACGAGCAGTACTTC
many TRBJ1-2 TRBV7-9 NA CASRARDGYTF TGTGCCAGCCGGGCCAGGGATGGCTACACCTTC
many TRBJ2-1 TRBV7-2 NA CASSLNRASEKNEQFF TGTGCCAGCAGCTTAAACAGGGCTAGCGAGAAAAATGAGCAGTTCTTC
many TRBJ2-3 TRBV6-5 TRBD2 CASSYSMLAGGLDTQYF TGTGCCAGCAGTTACTCGATGCTAGCGGGAGGCCTGGATACGCAGTATTTT
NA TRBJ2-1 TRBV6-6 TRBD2 CASAGRTSGRGGNEQFF TGTGCCAGCGCCGGGCGGACTAGCGGGAGGGGGGGCAATGAGCAGTTCTTC
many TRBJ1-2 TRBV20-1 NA CSARGPSGLHYGYTF TGCAGTGCTAGAGGGCCTTCGGGACTGCACTATGGCTACACCTTC
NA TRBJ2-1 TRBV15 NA CATSSRRDFNEQFF TGTGCCACCAGCAGCCGCCGGGACTTCAATGAGCAGTTCTTC
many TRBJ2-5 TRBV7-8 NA CASREGLQETQYF TGTGCCAGCAGGGAGGGGTTACAAGAGACCCAGTACTTC
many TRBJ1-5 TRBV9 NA CASSVDGDQPQHF TGTGCCAGCAGCGTAGACGGGGATCAGCCCCAGCATTTT
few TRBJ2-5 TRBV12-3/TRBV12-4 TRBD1 CASSPFPTGEETQYF TGTGCCAGCAGTCCATTCCCTACAGGGGAAGAGACCCAGTACTTC
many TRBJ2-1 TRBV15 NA CATSRDRGDPIVF TGTGCCACCAGCAGAGATCGCGGGGACCCGATAGTCTTC
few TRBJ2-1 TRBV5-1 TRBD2 CASTPWRAGGSSYNEQFF TGCGCCAGCACCCCTTGGAGGGCGGGAGGGAGCTCCTACAATGAGCAGTTCTTC
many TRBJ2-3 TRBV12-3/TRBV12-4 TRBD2 CASSSGLAGGTDTQYF TGTGCCAGCAGTTCGGGACTAGCGGGGGGAACAGATACGCAGTATTTT
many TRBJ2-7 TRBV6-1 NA CATRTLLPYEQYF TGTGCCACCAGGACTCTACTTCCCTACGAGCAGTACTTC
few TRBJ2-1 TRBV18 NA CASSPGGTSLYNEQFF TGTGCCAGCTCACCAGGGGGAACCTCACTCTACAATGAGCAGTTCTTC
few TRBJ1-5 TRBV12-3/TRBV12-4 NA CASSNPDQPQHF TGTGCCAGCAGTAACCCGGATCAGCCCCAGCATTTT
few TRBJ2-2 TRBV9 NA CASSPLGVRIGELFF TGTGCCAGCAGCCCGCTTGGCGTGCGGATCGGGGAGCTGTTTTTT
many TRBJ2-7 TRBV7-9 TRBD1 CASSFRDRDHEQYF TGTGCCAGCAGCTTCCGGGACAGGGACCACGAGCAGTACTTC
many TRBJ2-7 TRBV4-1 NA CASSQEEGGYEQYF TGCGCCAGCAGCCAAGAAGAGGGGGGATACGAGCAGTACTTC
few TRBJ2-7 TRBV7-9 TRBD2 CASRPGTSGDSSYEQYF TGTGCCAGCAGGCCCGGGACTAGCGGGGATAGCTCCTACGAGCAGTACTTC
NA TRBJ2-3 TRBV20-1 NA CSARSLREADTQYF TGCAGTGCTAGGTCCCTCAGGGAGGCAGATACGCAGTATTTT
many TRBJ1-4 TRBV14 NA CASSQTGYGEKLFF TGTGCCAGCAGCCAAACAGGGTACGGTGAAAAACTGTTTTTT
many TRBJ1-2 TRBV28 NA CASSFSGAGGDYGYTF TGTGCCAGCAGTTTCTCAGGGGCCGGCGGCGACTATGGCTACACCTTC
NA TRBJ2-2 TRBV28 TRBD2 CASSGASGRVTGELFF TGTGCCAGCAGTGGCGCGAGCGGGAGGGTAACCGGGGAGCTGTTTTTT
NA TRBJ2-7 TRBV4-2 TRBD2 CASSRPIAGGPIEQYF TGTGCCAGCAGCCGACCGATAGCGGGAGGTCCCATCGAGCAGTACTTC
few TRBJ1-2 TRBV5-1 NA CASSLDPSGYYGYTF TGCGCCAGCAGCTTGGACCCAAGCGGATACTATGGCTACACCTTC
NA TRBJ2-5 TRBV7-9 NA CASSLADFGETQYF TGTGCCAGCAGCTTGGCGGACTTCGGGGAGACCCAGTACTTC
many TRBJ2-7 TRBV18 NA CASSPALMYEQYF TGTGCCAGCTCACCAGCCCTAATGTACGAGCAGTACTTC
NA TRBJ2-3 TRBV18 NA CASSPLKGLPDTQYF TGTGCCAGCTCTCCATTGAAGGGGTTACCAGATACGCAGTATTTT
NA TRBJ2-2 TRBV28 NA CASSLLAPNTGELFF TGTGCCAGCAGTCTCCTAGCGCCGAACACCGGGGAGCTGTTTTTT
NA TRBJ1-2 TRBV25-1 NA CASSDPQGKNYGYTF TGTGCCAGCAGTGACCCTCAGGGGAAAAACTATGGCTACACCTTC
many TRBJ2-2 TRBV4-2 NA CASSQDLHTGELFF TGTGCCAGCAGCCAAGATTTACACACCGGGGAGCTGTTTTTT
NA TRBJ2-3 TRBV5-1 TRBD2 CASKAGVTDTQYF TGCGCCAGCAAGGCGGGAGTGACAGATACGCAGTATTTT
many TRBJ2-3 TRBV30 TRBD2 CAWTGTSMDTQYF TGTGCCTGGACAGGGACTAGCATGGATACGCAGTATTTT
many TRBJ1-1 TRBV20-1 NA CSARDFPRDALNTEAFF TGCAGTGCTAGAGATTTCCCCAGGGACGCATTGAACACTGAAGCTTTCTTT
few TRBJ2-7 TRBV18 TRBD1 CASSPPNRGQNEQYF TGTGCCAGCTCACCACCTAACAGGGGGCAGAACGAGCAGTACTTC
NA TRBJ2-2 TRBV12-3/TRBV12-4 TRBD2 CASSPTSGRANTGELFF TGTGCCAGCAGTCCGACTAGCGGGAGGGCGAACACCGGGGAGCTGTTTTTT
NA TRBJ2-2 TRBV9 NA CASSVATRATGELFF TGTGCCAGCAGCGTAGCTACCCGGGCCACCGGGGAGCTGTTTTTT
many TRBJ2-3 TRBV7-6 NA CASSLPPPYTDTQYF TGTGCCAGCAGCTTACCGCCCCCTTACACAGATACGCAGTATTTT
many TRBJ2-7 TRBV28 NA CASSTTTYEQYF TGTGCCAGCAGCACCACGACCTACGAGCAGTACTTC
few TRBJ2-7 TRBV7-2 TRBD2 CASSLLAGAGEQYF TGTGCCAGCAGCCTTCTAGCGGGAGCGGGCGAGCAGTACTTC
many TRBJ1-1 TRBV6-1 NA CASRVFENWDGMNTEAFF TGTGCCAGCAGGGTTTTCGAAAACTGGGACGGCATGAACACTGAAGCTTTCTTT
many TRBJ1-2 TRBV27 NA CASSMGPAGNYGYTF TGTGCCAGCAGTATGGGACCCGCGGGGAACTATGGCTACACCTTC
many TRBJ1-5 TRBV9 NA CASSVGGWGNQPQHF TGTGCCAGCAGCGTAGGGGGATGGGGCAATCAGCCCCAGCATTTT
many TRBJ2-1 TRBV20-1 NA CSASPSRFYNEQFF TGCAGTGCCTCTCCCTCGCGGTTCTACAATGAGCAGTTCTTC
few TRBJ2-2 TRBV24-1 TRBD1 CATSDFWTGGSTGELFF TGTGCCACCAGTGATTTCTGGACAGGGGGAAGCACCGGGGAGCTGTTTTTT
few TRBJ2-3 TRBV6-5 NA CASSYPGAPQYF TGTGCCAGCAGTTACCCCGGAGCACCGCAGTATTTT